A selection of T cell receptor beta chains follows, all from one sample in a study of blood T cell repertoires in COVID-19. Generated by immunoSEQ multiplex PCR, the TCRdb table keeps only in-frame clones and is missing some. Here the sample spans about 50,000 clones, about 88% being singletons. Sample: peripheral blood. These receptors were obtained from a woman aged 55-69 years with COVID-19, enrolled during active disease. The CDR3 runs from the conserved cysteine through the conserved F or W. A D gene is named only where the DNA matches it firmly. A row's size may be missing; if present it is once, few, many or a size class.

clone size,V gene,D gene,J gene,CDR3 DNA,CDR3 protein
-,TRBV5-4,TRBD2,TRBJ2-7,TGTGCCAGCAGCTTAAGCGGGGGGGCAGAAGAGCAGTACTTC,CASSLSGGAEEQYF
-,TRBV5-1,TRBD1,TRBJ1-2,TGCGCCAGCAGCCTGACAGGGGGTGGCTATGGCTACACCTTC,CASSLTGGGYGYTF
-,TRBV11-3,-,TRBJ2-7,TGTGCCAGCACCCCTGGGGGACAATACTACGAGCAGTACTTC,CASTPGGQYYEQYF
-,TRBV10-3,TRBD1,TRBJ1-2,TGTGCCATCAGTAGTGGCTCGGGACAGGGGGCATCTAACTATGGCTACACCTTC,CAISSGSGQGASNYGYTF
-,TRBV5-4,TRBD1,TRBJ2-2,TGTGCCAGCAGCTTTCTCGGGACAGACGTCAACACCGGGGAGCTGTTTTTT,CASSFLGTDVNTGELFF
-,TRBV28,TRBD1,TRBJ1-2,TGTGCCAGCAGTCGGGACAGGGGTTGGGGCTACACCTTC,CASSRDRGWGYTF
-,TRBV7-8,TRBD1,TRBJ2-5,TGTGCCAGCAGCCCCCGGACAGGGGAAGAGACCCAGTACTTC,CASSPRTGEETQYF
-,TRBV5-6,TRBD1,TRBJ1-1,TGTGCCAGCAGCTTGAGGACAGGGGGTGTCCCGGGGAACACTGAAGCTTTCTTT,CASSLRTGGVPGNTEAFF
few,TRBV7-2,-,TRBJ1-2,TGTGCCAGCAGCTTCGCTAGCACAGGGATAGACACCTTC,CASSFASTGIDTF
-,TRBV27,-,TRBJ1-2,TGTGCCAGCAGTTTGGGCCCGGATGACAATGGCTACACCTTC,CASSLGPDDNGYTF
-,TRBV20-1,-,TRBJ2-2,TGCAGTGCAAGCCCCGCCGGGGAGCTGTTTTTT,CSASPAGELFF
-,TRBV7-6,TRBD2,TRBJ2-2,TGTGCCAGCACCTCTTTAGCGGGGGAGTACACCGGGGAGCTGTTTTTT,CASTSLAGEYTGELFF
-,TRBV28,TRBD1,TRBJ2-7,TGTGCCAGCAGCTCGGACAGGGTGGCCTACGAGCAGTACTTC,CASSSDRVAYEQYF
-,TRBV27,-,TRBJ2-2,TGTGCCAGCAGTCCTGCACGGGATATTGGGGAGCTGTTTTTT,CASSPARDIGELFF
once,TRBV27,TRBD1,TRBJ1-2,TGTGCCAGCAGTCCGGTTCGACAGGGGGCGGAGATCTTC,CASSPVRQGAEIF
once,TRBV7-8,-,TRBJ2-6,TGTGCCAGCAACGTCAGGGTAGCTGGGGCCAACGTCCTGACTTTC,CASNVRVAGANVLTF
few,TRBV18,-,TRBJ1-6,TGTGCCAGCTCACGGCAGGACACGGGTTATTCACCCCTCCACTTT,CASSRQDTGYSPLHF
-,TRBV5-1,TRBD1,TRBJ2-3,TGCGCCAGCAGCTCCGGCCGACAGGGCCCCACAGATACGCAGTATTTT,CASSSGRQGPTDTQYF
-,TRBV5-4,TRBD1,TRBJ2-3,TGTGCCAGCAGCCGGGACAGCAGCACAGATACGCAGTATTTT,CASSRDSSTDTQYF
-,TRBV6-5,TRBD1,TRBJ1-5,TGTGCCAGCAGTTACTCCGGACAGGGGAATCAGCCCCAGCATTTT,CASSYSGQGNQPQHF
-,TRBV6-1,TRBD1,TRBJ2-7,TGTGCCAGCAGTTTCCCCGGGACAGTCTCCTACGAGCAGTACTTC,CASSFPGTVSYEQYF
-,TRBV5-1,-,TRBJ1-2,TGCGCCAGCAGCTTGGGGGACTCACTTCTCACTGGCTACACCTTC,CASSLGDSLLTGYTF
-,TRBV19,-,TRBJ1-6,TGTGCCAGTAGTATCGGGGGAAATTCACCCCTCCACTTT,CASSIGGNSPLHF
once,TRBV7-9,-,TRBJ1-2,TGTGCCAGCAGCTTAGGCATACTATCTAACTATGGCTACACCTTC,CASSLGILSNYGYTF
-,TRBV12-3/TRBV12-4,-,TRBJ1-1,TGTGCCAGCAGTTTCCAGGGGACTGAAGCTTTCTTT,CASSFQGTEAFF
-,TRBV6-5,TRBD1,TRBJ1-3,TGTGCCAGCAGTTACGGGACAGGGGCTGGAAACACCATATATTTT,CASSYGTGAGNTIYF
-,TRBV5-1,-,TRBJ1-6,TGCGCCAGCTGGCCAGGGGACAATTCACCCCTCCACTTT,CASWPGDNSPLHF
-,TRBV11-2,-,TRBJ1-4,TGTGCCAGCAGCTTACGTGGGGCCTCTGCAACTAATGAAAAACTGTTTTTT,CASSLRGASATNEKLFF
-,TRBV6-6,-,TRBJ1-5,TGTGCCAGCAGTTCCTGGGAGGGGAGTCAGCCCCAGCATTTT,CASSSWEGSQPQHF
-,TRBV7-8,-,TRBJ2-2,TGTGCCAGCAGCTCCAGGGGTTTGACCACTTGGAACACCGGGGAGCTGTTTTTT,CASSSRGLTTWNTGELFF
-,TRBV7-2,-,TRBJ2-7,TGTGCCAGCGTGGCGGGGGCAGGGAGGTACGAGCAGTACTTC,CASVAGAGRYEQYF